What follows are 8 T cell receptor beta chains derived from one specimen sequenced in a study of blood T cell repertoires in COVID-19. Only in-frame clones appear in the TCRdb table, and some are missing; sequencing was by immunoSEQ multiplex PCR. The sample records fewer than 250,000 clones, 85% to 90% being singletons. The material sequenced was peripheral blood. These receptors were taken from a man in his sixties with acute or convalescent COVID-19.

The J gene is TRBJ1-1, the V gene TRBV5-4; no clear D. Trimming left V 4 bases short and J 2 bases short, with 9 bases between. In germline, CDR1 is SGHNT, CDR2 YYREEE (reference sequence). This CDR3 is 13 amino acids long. The CDR3 spells CASSRTSNTEAFF. CDR3 nucleotide sequence: TGTGCCAGCAGCCGAACAAGTAACACTGAAGCTTTCTTT.

The rearrangement joins TRBV6-2 or TRBV6-3 to TRBJ2-7; TRBD1 agrees at 8 bases. Germline CDR1 and CDR2: MNHEY and SVGEGT. This CDR3 is built from 13 residues. With V trimmed by 6 bases and J by 6 bases, 7 bases remained unmatched. This CDR3 reads CASSRIQGGEQYF. The CDR3, as DNA: TGTGCCAGCAGCCGAATACAGGGGGGCGAGCAGTACTTC.

V and J are TRBV24-1 and TRBJ1-1; 7 bases are shared with TRBD1. The CDR3 sequence is 19 residues long. Germline V gives CDR1 KGHDR, CDR2 SFDVKD. Trimming at V came to 5 bases and at J to 7 bases, leaving 24 bases not matched to a gene. The CDR3 loop reads CATSATEGARGVGVDEAFF. The DNA of the CDR3 is TGTGCCACCAGTGCCACAGAGGGGGCCAGGGGGGTCGGGGTGGATGAAGCTTTCTTT.

The chain couples TRBV24-1 to TRBJ2-5, with a weak D call TRBD1 (6 bases). The germline gives CDR1 KGHDR, CDR2 SFDVKD. The V gene lost 1 base and the J gene lost 1 base, with 9 bases spanning the gap. The CDR3 extends over 15 amino acids. This chain's CDR3 is CATSDFGDTQETQYF. The CDR3 nucleotides read TGTGCCACCAGTGATTTCGGGGACACCCAAGAGACCCAGTACTTC.

V is TRBV4-1 and J is TRBJ2-3; 8 bases are shared with TRBD2. The CDR3 runs 15 residues. V dropped 0 bases and J dropped 4; count of bases not matched to a gene: 3. The germline gives CDR1 MGHRA, CDR2 YSYEKL. The chain's CDR3 is CASSQDRGGADTQYF. The CDR3 DNA follows: TGCGCCAGCAGCCAAGATCGGGGGGGGGCAGATACGCAGTATTTT.

The chain couples TRBV3-1 (or the pseudogene TRBV3-2) to TRBJ1-1; 8 bases map to TRBD1. This CDR3 has 15 amino acids. The V gene end was trimmed by 3 bases and the J gene end by 6 bases; junction bases not matched to a gene: 9. Germline V gene data show CDR1 as LGHDT and CDR2 as YNNKEL (reference sequence). The CDR3 DNA follows: TGTGCCAGCAGCCACGGGGACAGGTTCCTTGCTGAAGCTTTCTTT. It yields the protein CASSHGDRFLAEAFF.

This chain connects TRBV3-1 (or the pseudogene TRBV3-2) to TRBJ2-7; 8 bases agree with TRBD2. CDR1 and CDR2 (germline): LGHDT, YNNKEL (reference sequence). With 0 bases clipped from V and 2 bases from J, the junction kept 6 bases outside the gene matches. The CDR3 runs to 16 residues. The chain's CDR3 is CASSQEVSGAPYEQYF. DNA of the CDR3: TGTGCCAGCAGCCAAGAGGTTAGCGGGGCACCCTACGAGCAGTACTTC.

The chain links TRBV30 to TRBJ1-1; D remains unclear. The V gene lost 2 bases and the J gene lost 1 base, with 8 bases spanning the gap. The germline gives CDR1 GTSNPN, CDR2 SVGIG (reference sequence). The CDR3 is 13 amino acids. The CDR3 sequence: CAWSRGSNTEAFF. CDR3 in DNA: TGTGCCTGGAGTCGAGGCTCGAACACTGAAGCTTTCTTT.